The 12 T cell receptor beta chains below all came from one sample that was sequenced in a study of cytomegalovirus exposure and HLA in healthy donors. The PCR contained 60 Vbeta and 13 Jbeta primers. Sequenced by immunoSEQ multiplex PCR; TCRdb stores in-frame clones only, minus some. Of some 140,000 clones listed, 77% were seen once; the top ten hold roughly 2%. The sample was PBMCs. These receptors all come from a man between 25 and 39 years old in good health and CMV-seronegative.

There are a few counts of this clone. V and J are TRBV30 and TRBJ2-5; no definite D call. This CDR3 is 13 amino acids long. Trimming left V 0 bases short and J 1 base short, with 6 bases between. CDR1 and CDR2 (germline): GTSNPN, SVGIG (reference sequence). As DNA, the CDR3 is TGTGCCTGGAGTGTACAGTTCCAAGAGACCCAGTACTTC. Amino acids: CAWSVQFQETQYF.

This clone was seen more than once but under ten times. The chain links TRBV5-8 to TRBJ1-2; possible D gene TRBD1, 5 bases. The CDR3 length is 14 residues. V was clipped by 5 bases and J by 4 bases, with 15 bases between them. Germline V CDR1 and CDR2: SGHTS, YDEGEE. CDR3 coding DNA: TGTGCCAGCAGTAGTGCGGGGGGACGCTATGGCTACACCTTC. Translated: CASSSAGGRYGYTF.

V gene TRBV6-5 combines with J gene TRBJ2-7; TRBD1 matches at 8 bases. V lost 4 bases, J lost 5 bases, and 7 bases stayed unmatched. The CDR3 is 14 residues long. Germline V gene sequence: CDR1 MNHEY, CDR2 SVGAGI. CDR3 coding DNA: TGTGCCAGCAGTTCAAGGACAGGGCCCAACGAGCAGTACTTC. Its protein is CASSSRTGPNEQYF.

The rearrangement joins TRBV27 to TRBJ2-7; D uncertain. Germline V CDR1 and CDR2: MNHEY, SMNVEV (reference sequence). The CDR3 has 14 residues. V was clipped by 7 bases and J by 5 bases, with 18 bases between them. CDR3 sequence: CASTAPTGLHEQYF. The CDR3 DNA sequence: TGTGCCAGCACCGCTCCGACTGGTCTCCACGAGCAGTACTTC.

This clone has just a few counts. The chain has TRBV25-1 and TRBJ2-7; 8 bases are a match to TRBD1. V lost 8 bases and J lost 4; bases outside the gene matches: 7. The CDR3 length is 13 residues. Germline CDR1 is MGHDK and CDR2 is SYGVNS. The CDR3 protein is CASLDRGFYEQYF. The CDR3 coding sequence is TGTGCCAGCCTAGACAGGGGTTTTTACGAGCAGTACTTC.

The genes are TRBV6-4 and TRBJ2-7; D is perhaps TRBD1 (5 bases). The CDR3 loop spans 15 amino acids. CDR1 and CDR2 from the germline V gene are MRHNA and SNTAGT. Trimming took 5 bases from V and 2 from J, leaving 16 bases between them. CDR3 nucleotides: TGTGCCAGCAGTAACCCCCTAGGGGTCCCCTACGAGCAGTACTTC. Its protein is CASSNPLGVPYEQYF.

This chain uses TRBV7-6 with TRBJ2-7; 9 bases agree with TRBD1. CDR3 length: 14 residues. Germline V lookup: CDR1 SGHVS, CDR2 FNYEAQ. J lost 3 bases, V lost 5 bases, and 5 bases had no gene match. The CDR3 here is CASSLGTGNYEQYF. CDR3 nucleotide sequence: TGTGCCAGCAGCCTCGGGACAGGGAACTACGAGCAGTACTTC.

The CDR3 DNA reads TGTGCCAGCAGTTTAAGGCAGGGCACCGGGGAGCTGTTTTTT. It is translated as CASSLRQGTGELFF. This chain uses TRBV27 with TRBJ2-2; possibly TRBD1 for D (5 bases). There are 14 residues in the CDR3. The V gene lost 2 bases and the J gene lost 4 bases, with 8 bases spanning the gap. Germline CDR1 is MNHEY and CDR2 is SMNVEV (reference sequence).

The chain employs TRBV25-1 and TRBJ1-2, with TRBD1 identical over 9 bases. Germline CDR1 and CDR2: MGHDK and SYGVNS. The V gene end was trimmed by 3 bases and the J gene end by 8 bases; junction bases not matched to a gene: 4. The CDR3 contains 13 residues. The CDR3 region is CASSDGTGYGYTF. Here the CDR3 DNA reads TGTGCCAGCAGTGATGGGACAGGGTACGGCTACACCTTC.

This clone was recorded once. The CDR3: CARQGAYEQYF. For the CDR3, the DNA is TGTGCTAGACAGGGAGCCTACGAGCAGTACTTC. The rearrangement links TRBV30 to TRBJ2-7, with 7 bases that match TRBD1. The CDR3 spans 11 residues. Germline values: CDR1 GTSNPN, CDR2 SVGIG (reference sequence).

The J gene is TRBJ1-1, the V gene TRBV27; 8 bases align to TRBD1. V gave up 5 bases and J gave up 0 bases; unmatched junction bases: 8. The CDR3 consists of 16 residues. Germline V gene sequence: CDR1 MNHEY, CDR2 SMNVEV (reference sequence). The CDR3 reads CASSPGTGPMNTEAFF. CDR3 DNA: TGTGCCAGCAGTCCCGGGACAGGTCCGATGAACACTGAAGCTTTCTTT.

The rearrangement joins TRBV7-9 to TRBJ2-7; 7 bases are a match to TRBD1. Germline trimming cut 4 bases from V and 3 bases from J; bases unmatched to any gene: 12. The CDR3 is 16 amino acids. From germline, CDR1 is SEHNR and CDR2 FQNEAQ (reference sequence). Here the CDR3 reads CASSSSRGGQFYEQYF. The CDR3 DNA reads TGTGCCAGCAGCTCCTCCCGAGGGGGCCAGTTCTACGAGCAGTACTTC.